This is a list of T cell receptor beta chains from one sample in a study of blood T cell repertoires in COVID-19. Sequencing used immunoSEQ multiplex PCR; TCRdb keeps in-frame clones, though not all of them. The sample records some 300,000 clones, approximately 90% being singletons. The specimen sequenced was PBMCs or T cells enriched from blood (not recorded which). All receptors derive from a woman aged 60-70 years in a cohort exposed to, infected with or recovered from COVID-19 (not recorded which). Each CDR3 is given with its conserved first and last residue. D genes are given only for firm matches.

D gene	V gene	J gene	CDR3 length	CDR3 protein
NA	TRBV28	TRBJ1-5	14	CAAEGSYSNQPQHF
NA	TRBV5-1	TRBJ2-5	15	CASSLGSGMRETQYF
NA	TRBV3-1/TRBV3-2	TRBJ2-7	12	CASSHGASGQYF
TRBD1	TRBV7-9	TRBJ1-1	18	CASSLKPGQGTLNTEAFF
NA	TRBV28	TRBJ1-3	12	CASSRASGTIYF
TRBD2	TRBV7-2	TRBJ2-7	15	CASSSTSGMTYEQYF
NA	TRBV28	TRBJ1-6	17	CASRTSGEGTYNSPLHF
TRBD2	TRBV7-3	TRBJ2-3	15	CASSITSGSTDTQYF
TRBD1	TRBV7-2	TRBJ2-1	16	CASSLGGDRVSGEQFF
TRBD2	TRBV11-2	TRBJ2-3	16	CASGKSGRAVSDTQYF
TRBD1	TRBV28	TRBJ2-6	17	CASSGQGGFSGANVLTF
NA	TRBV25-1	TRBJ1-1	14	CASSPIGEAGEAFF
TRBD1	TRBV5-1	TRBJ2-7	12	CASSGQGWEQYF
NA	TRBV12-3/TRBV12-4	TRBJ1-5	13	CASSLRGNQPQHF
TRBD2	TRBV19	TRBJ2-5	18	CASSLTGASGRVGATQYF
TRBD2	TRBV10-3	TRBJ2-1	14	CAISRTSGISEQFF
TRBD1	TRBV10-1	TRBJ2-1	16	CASNPGGTGALGEQFF
TRBD1	TRBV3-1/TRBV3-2	TRBJ2-1	15	CASSQGAGGTDEQFF
TRBD1	TRBV3-1/TRBV3-2	TRBJ2-7	14	CASSRQGGFDEQYF
TRBD1	TRBV19	TRBJ1-5	15	CASTGRGIGNQPQHF
NA	TRBV5-1	TRBJ1-3	15	CASSPGGSGGNTIYF
TRBD1	TRBV28	TRBJ2-7	14	CASRGTGSSYEQYF
NA	TRBV13	TRBJ2-7	14	CASSSDRSPYEQYF
NA	TRBV5-1	TRBJ2-3	15	CASSLRQTSTDTQYF
NA	TRBV2	TRBJ1-5	12	CASKSDTVSQHF
NA	TRBV3-1/TRBV3-2	TRBJ1-4	11	CASSHNGLLFF
TRBD1	TRBV6-5	TRBJ1-4	15	CATLQGAVANEKLFF
NA	TRBV5-1	TRBJ1-6	13	CASSLAGVSLLHF
TRBD2	TRBV7-6	TRBJ2-3	16	CASSADSGRGTDTQYF
NA	TRBV7-9	TRBJ2-1	13	CASSGTGYTEQFF
TRBD1	TRBV5-1	TRBJ2-7	14	CASSPAGGFGEQYF
NA	TRBV21-1	TRBJ2-2	15	CASPRLAGGPGELFF
TRBD2	TRBV2	TRBJ2-1	14	CASTASGPYNEQFF
TRBD1	TRBV18	TRBJ1-4	15	CASSLGQDYNEKLFF
TRBD2	TRBV29-1	TRBJ2-7	16	CSVSLPRTSASYEQYF
NA	TRBV27	TRBJ1-4	16	CASSSRGKTTNEKLFF
TRBD1	TRBV27	TRBJ2-7	15	CASTSDRGGYYEQYF
TRBD2	TRBV5-4	TRBJ2-2	15	CASSLGLTNTGELFF
TRBD1	TRBV28	TRBJ1-6	17	CASSFSTGGSYNSPLHF
TRBD2	TRBV7-3	TRBJ2-1	16	CASSVSSGTSVREQFF